One T cell receptor beta chain is described in this entry. Its antigen remains unknown. As for the donors, each was a healthy bone marrow donor. Nominally healthy donors were sampled, though unrecorded immune exposures were likely. The primer mix had 60 Vbeta and 13 Jbeta primers. The data were produced by immunoSEQ multiplex PCR, yet TCRdb's version contains in-frame clones alone and is incomplete. The sample includes tens of thousands of clones, nearly 80% of them seen just once. This specimen belongs to a study of cytomegalovirus exposure and HLA in healthy donors. General study points: It was likely that a cluster of highly shared sequence variants was a sequencing artifact.

The origin of this receptor is a middle-aged woman in good health and CMV-seronegative. Material for sequencing was PBMCs.

CDR3 sequence reads: CASSSRTGTYNEQFF. CDR3 bases: TGTGCCAGCAGCTCTCGGACAGGGACCTACAATGAGCAGTTCTTC. V and J are TRBV11-2 and TRBJ2-1; 8 nucleotides line up with TRBD1. V trimming: 4 bases; J trimming: 2 bases; junction bases outside the gene matches: 4. This CDR3 is built from 15 residues. Per germline, CDR1 SGHAT and CDR2 FQNNGV.